This TCR beta chain was identified during a study of T-cell memory formation after mild COVID-19. Whole-study findings and limits: Some SARS-CoV-2-responding clones were already detected in memory before infection. SARS-CoV-2 specificity of second-wave clones peaking day 37 was unconfirmed.

In this sample, this clonotype turned up a few times. What it binds is not known. TCRalpha and TCRbeta libraries used 5'RACE with constant-segment primers and UMIs. MiXCR, applied by TCRdb to the 5' RACE reads, yields one record per CDR3 protein. The sample gives 200,000 to 300,000 distinct CDR3 sequences, 15% of which show up once; less than 2.5% is in the top ten. This CDR3 spans 16 amino acids. V dropped 2 bases and J dropped 3; count of bases not matched to a gene: 8. CDR1 and CDR2 (germline): LNHNV, YYDKDF (reference sequence). The J gene is TRBJ2-7, the V gene TRBV15; 9 positions agree with TRBD1. The clonotype originates from an adult woman who had mild COVID-19 (a few samples of this study predate the infection). Cell type and time point are not known. Sequencing used PBMCs or a T cell subset sorted from them (not recorded which). The CDR3 here is CATSRTPGQGDYEQYF. CDR3 sequence (DNA): TGTGCCACCAGCAGAACACCGGGACAGGGTGACTACGAGCAGTACTTC. Together with reference TRBV15 and TRBJ2-7, the CDR3 gives the full variable domain: DAMVIQNPRYQVTQFGKPVTLSCSQTLNHNVMYWYQQKSSQAPKLLFHYYDKDFNNEADTPDNFQSRRPNTSFCFLDIRSPGLGDTAMYLCATSRTPGQGDYEQYFGPGTRLTVT.